A selection of T cell receptor beta chains follows, all from one sample in a study of blood T cells in healthy people across ages. TCRdb called the 5' RACE reads again in MiXCR, with one record for every CDR3 protein. Altogether hundreds of thousands of distinct CDR3 sequences are present, roughly 32% being singletons, with the ten largest covering approximately 15%. The source material was blood. These receptors came from an elderly woman in good health. Both conserved end residues are part of each CDR3. Size tells how often a clone was seen (once, few, many) or the class of an expanded clone, and some rows leave it out.

size	V	J	CDR3
many	TRBV7-8	TRBJ1-2	CASSFDDRSYTF
many	TRBV12-3/TRBV12-4	TRBJ2-3	CASSLAVWVADTQYF
many	TRBV5-1	TRBJ2-1	CASSFTGTYNEQFF
-	TRBV27	TRBJ1-1	CASNLYWESDTEAFF
-	TRBV11-2	TRBJ2-3	CASSITSDTQYF
few	TRBV6-2/TRBV6-3	TRBJ1-6	CASSYGVNSPLHF
many	TRBV20-1	TRBJ2-3	CSARSMGGTSGGTDTQYF
many	TRBV3-1	TRBJ1-2	CASSHGQGGGYTF
many	TRBV27	TRBJ2-7	CASTGPSYEQYF
-	TRBV14	TRBJ2-2	CASSHNSNTGELFF
many	TRBV5-1	TRBJ2-7	CASSLEGLYEQYF
-	TRBV25-1	TRBJ1-3	CASSRRDTIYF
many	TRBV7-2	TRBJ1-2	CASSFSLTDNGYTF
many	TRBV5-1	TRBJ2-6	CASSPGPSGGANVLTF
many	TRBV20-1	TRBJ1-2	CSARENSAYGYTF
-	TRBV12-3/TRBV12-4	TRBJ2-2	CASSFSSGGAGELFF
-	TRBV20-1	TRBJ2-3	CSARGTSGVTDTQYF
-	TRBV7-8	TRBJ2-2	CASSYVEGTGELFF
many	TRBV7-2	TRBJ1-4	CASSLRGGGEKLFF
few	TRBV7-8	TRBJ1-5	CASSPGVLPQPQHF
many	TRBV2	TRBJ2-7	CASTGMYEQYF
-	TRBV3-1	TRBJ1-2	CASSAGRAYGYTF
few	TRBV7-2	TRBJ1-2	CASSLLQGSGYTF
few	TRBV19	TRBJ1-1	CASSIRRENTEAFF